The 25 T cell receptor beta chains listed next were all sequenced from one sample in a study of blood T cell repertoires in COVID-19. Assay used: immunoSEQ multiplex PCR; TCRdb lists only in-frame clones, some missing. This sample has about 68,000 clones; roughly nine tenths occur once, and the top ten carry roughly 3.6%. The specimen was peripheral blood. These receptors all stem from a woman between 50 and 59 years old with COVID-19, enrolled during active disease.

The chain employs TRBV7-2 and TRBJ1-1; 7 bases align to TRBD1. J gave up 6 bases and V 7 bases, and 14 bases lay outside the gene matches. The CDR3 is made up of 15 amino acids. CDR1 is SGHTA and CDR2 is FQGNSA in the germline V gene. The CDR3 nucleotides are TGTGCCAGCATCCTTAGTGGGACAGAGTACGCTGAAGCTTTCTTT. Translated, it gives CASILSGTEYAEAFF.

The V gene is TRBV28, the J gene TRBJ2-7; 11 bases are shared with TRBD2. Germline CDR1 reads MDHEN; CDR2 reads SYDVKM. V shed 5 bases, J shed 6 bases, and the junction held 3 bases outside the gene matches. CDR3 length: 13 amino acids. CDR3 protein: CASSTSGRLEQYF. Written as DNA, the CDR3 is TGTGCCAGCAGTACTAGCGGGAGACTCGAGCAGTACTTC.

The chain carries TRBV7-2 and TRBJ2-7; TRBD2 might be the D (7 bases). The germline V gene has CDR1 SGHTA and CDR2 FQGNSA. The CDR3 has 13 residues. V was shortened by 4 bases and J by 7 bases, with 14 bases between the two germline ends. CDR3 nucleotide sequence: TGTGCCAGCAGCTGGCAGAGGGGGGGAGAGCAGTACTTC. It specifies CASSWQRGGEQYF.

The chain employs TRBV28 and TRBJ1-1; D may be TRBD1 (5 bases). Trimming removed 8 bases from V and 7 bases from J, with 14 bases in between. The CDR3 runs 12 residues. Germline V gene lookup returns CDR1 MDHEN and CDR2 SYDVKM. CDR3 region: CASGGGLFEAFF. CDR3 sequence (DNA): TGTGCCAGCGGTGGGGGGTTGTTTGAAGCTTTCTTT.

This rearrangement joins TRBV6-5 to TRBJ1-1; no clear D gene. Germline CDR1 MNHEY, CDR2 SVGAGI. V was shortened by 9 bases and J by 0 bases, with 11 bases between the two germline ends. CDR3 length: 13 amino acids. The CDR3: CASPPSVNTEAFF. In nucleotides, the CDR3 is TGTGCCAGTCCCCCCTCGGTGAACACTGAAGCTTTCTTT.

The genes are TRBV15 and TRBJ2-1; 10 bases fit TRBD1. J lost 2 bases, V lost 3 bases, and 1 base had no gene match. The germline CDR1 and CDR2 sequences are LNHNV and YYDKDF (reference sequence). This CDR3 has 15 residues. The CDR3 region is CATSSGQGAYNEQFF. The CDR3 bases are TGTGCCACCAGCAGCGGACAGGGGGCCTACAATGAGCAGTTCTTC.

The chain has TRBV29-1 and TRBJ1-1, with no clear D. Trimming took 2 bases from V and 2 from J, leaving 12 bases between them. Germline CDR1 is SQVTM and CDR2 is ANQGSEA. The CDR3 extends over 14 amino acids. The CDR3 is CSVERGLLNTEAFF. The CDR3 DNA reads as TGCAGCGTTGAACGTGGACTTTTAAACACTGAAGCTTTCTTT.

The rearrangement uses TRBV12-5 and TRBJ2-1; perhaps TRBD2 as D (6 bases). Trimming removed 2 bases at V and 6 bases at J, with 14 bases between. Germline CDR1 LGHNT, CDR2 FRNRAP. This CDR3 is built from 15 residues. The CDR3 sequence: CASGLPATSSNEQFF. CDR3 nucleotide sequence: TGTGCTAGTGGTTTGCCGGCGACTAGTTCCAATGAGCAGTTCTTC.

This chain joins TRBV7-3 and TRBJ2-2, with 10 positions matching TRBD2. V shed 5 bases, J shed 3 bases, and the junction held 6 bases outside the gene matches. This CDR3 has 16 residues. Germline CDR1 SGHTA, CDR2 FQGTGA. CDR3 sequence (DNA): TGTGCCAGCAGCCTCCTAGCGGGAGATTACACCGGGGAGCTGTTTTTT. Encoded protein: CASSLLAGDYTGELFF.

The rearrangement links TRBV7-2 to TRBJ2-1; TRBD2 agrees at 9 bases. This CDR3 is built from 16 residues. With V trimmed by 0 bases and J by 5 bases, 5 bases remained unmatched. Looked up from germline, CDR1 is SGHTA and CDR2 is FQGNSA. CDR3 nucleotide sequence: TGTGCCAGCAGCTTAGCGGGGGGACTAGCCGACAATGAGCAGTTCTTC. The encoded protein is CASSLAGGLADNEQFF.

CDR3 residues: CASSYRVSTGNYGYTF. CDR3 bases: TGTGCCAGCAGTTACCGCGTTTCCACAGGGAACTATGGCTACACCTTC. V usage is TRBV6-5 and J usage is TRBJ1-2; tentatively, D is TRBD1 (6 bases). CDR1 is MNHEY, CDR2 SVGAGI, per germline. The length of the CDR3 is 16 residues. V shed 2 bases and J shed 2 bases, with 15 bases lying between them.

The rearrangement links TRBV7-3 to TRBJ2-2; TRBD2 matches 7 bases. Germline CDR1 and CDR2: SGHTA and FQGTGA. The V gene end was trimmed by 4 bases and the J gene end by 3 bases; junction bases not matched to a gene: 5. This CDR3 contains 15 residues. In DNA, the CDR3 is TGTGCCAGCAGCTCCTCAGCGGGGCACACCGGGGAGCTGTTTTTT. Amino acid sequence: CASSSSAGHTGELFF.

The chain carries TRBV29-1 and TRBJ2-3; 8 nucleotides line up with TRBD1. Germline values: CDR1 SQVTM, CDR2 ANQGSEA. The CDR3 totals 12 residues. J gave up 5 bases and V 7 bases, and 5 bases lay outside the gene matches. The CDR3 sequence: CSAGQGLDTQYF. The CDR3 bases are TGCAGCGCCGGACAGGGCCTAGATACGCAGTATTTT.

The chain links TRBV5-6 to TRBJ2-7; no definite D call. The germline CDR1 and CDR2 sequences are SGHDT and YYEEEE. This CDR3 is 15 amino acids long. The V end lost 2 bases, the J end lost 2 bases, and 14 bases lay between the germline ends. The CDR3 DNA is TGTGCCAGCAGCTTTTACAACCCAATAACCTACGAGCAGTACTTC. Translated, it gives CASSFYNPITYEQYF.

J is TRBJ2-7 and V is TRBV3-1 (or the pseudogene TRBV3-2); 9 bases match TRBD1. CDR3 length: 15 amino acids. CDR1 and CDR2 (germline): LGHDT, YNNKEL (reference sequence). Trimming cost V 2 bases and J 3 bases; bases outside gene matches: 5. This CDR3 is CASSQSPGQGYEQYF. In DNA form, the CDR3 reads TGTGCCAGCAGCCAATCACCGGGACAGGGCTACGAGCAGTACTTC.

This chain links TRBV30 with TRBJ2-7; 7 nucleotides match TRBD2. The CDR3 totals 13 residues. Germline lookup yields CDR1 GTSNPN and CDR2 SVGIG (reference sequence). The V segment lost 4 bases and the J segment 0 bases; nucleotides outside the gene matches: 3. CDR3 in DNA: TGTGCCTGGAAAGCGGGGTTCTCCTACGAGCAGTACTTC. Amino acid sequence: CAWKAGFSYEQYF.

The chain couples TRBV7-8 to TRBJ2-1, with 7 bases matching TRBD1. Trimming at V came to 5 bases and at J to 3 bases, leaving 10 bases not matched to a gene. CDR1 is SGHVS and CDR2 is FQNEAQ in the germline V gene. The CDR3 extends over 16 amino acids. The CDR3 DNA follows: TGTGCCAGCAGCCTCCAGACAGGGAGTCGCTACAATGAGCAGTTCTTC. Its translation is CASSLQTGSRYNEQFF.

The chain joins TRBV5-1 to TRBJ2-7; D may be TRBD2 (5 bases). Between the trimmed V and J ends, which lost 2 bases and 3 bases, there was a span of 12 bases. CDR1 SGHRS and CDR2 YFSETQ come from the germline V gene. This CDR3 spans 14 amino acids. CDR3: CASSFQDGSYEQYF. CDR3 nucleotide sequence: TGCGCCAGCAGCTTTCAGGATGGGAGCTACGAGCAGTACTTC. The variable domain in full, completed from reference TRBV5-1 and TRBJ2-7, reads KAGVTQTPRYLIKTRGQQVTLSCSPISGHRSVSWYQQTPGQGLQFLFEYFSETQRNKGNFPGRFSGRQFSNSRSEMNVSTLELGDSALYLCASSFQDGSYEQYFGPGTRLTVT.

This clone was found a few times. The V gene is TRBV6-1, the J gene TRBJ2-2, with no clear D. The CDR3 runs to 14 residues. The germline gives CDR1 MNHNS, CDR2 SASEGT. Between the trimmed V and J ends, which lost 0 bases and 6 bases, there was a span of 8 bases. CDR3 DNA: TGTGCCAGCAGTGAAGCGCTAGAGGCCGGGGAGCTGTTTTTT. Translating it yields CASSEALEAGELFF.

This clone is a singleton in its sample. The chain has TRBV10-3 and TRBJ2-2, with a weak D call TRBD2 (5 bases). There are 14 residues in the CDR3. With 5 bases removed from V and 1 base from J, the gap between germline ends came to 8 bases. In germline, CDR1 is ENHRY, CDR2 SYGVKD. CDR3 in DNA: TGTGCCATCAGTTCGGGGAAGAACACCGGGGAGCTGTTTTTT. It codes for CAISSGKNTGELFF.

This chain connects TRBV6-5 to TRBJ2-5, with 8 bases aligning to TRBD2. The CDR3 covers 15 residues. The germline CDR1 and CDR2 sequences are MNHEY and SVGAGI. Trimming cost V 7 bases and J 0 bases; bases outside gene matches: 7. The CDR3 sequence: CASTRISGDQETQYF. The CDR3 nucleotides read TGTGCCAGCACCCGAATTAGCGGGGACCAAGAGACCCAGTACTTC.

The chain combines TRBV4-2 with TRBJ2-5; TRBD2 aligns across 7 bases. The CDR3 loop spans 15 amino acids. The germline V gene encodes CDR1 LGHNA and CDR2 YNFKEQ. V dropped 0 bases and J dropped 2; count of bases not matched to a gene: 3. The CDR3 coding sequence is TGTGCCAGCAGCCAAGACCGGGACTATCAAGAGACCCAGTACTTC. Protein sequence: CASSQDRDYQETQYF.

V is TRBV5-4 and J is TRBJ2-2, with a tentative D call TRBD2 (6 bases). Trimming pared 9 bases from V and 4 bases from J, leaving 19 bases between. In germline, CDR1 is SGHNT, CDR2 YYREEE (reference sequence). The CDR3 runs 15 residues. The CDR3: CATKPRLGFTGELFF. The CDR3 DNA sequence: TGTGCCACCAAGCCGAGACTAGGCTTCACCGGGGAGCTGTTTTTT.

The gene calls are TRBV3-1 (or the pseudogene TRBV3-2) and TRBJ1-1, with a tentative D call TRBD1 (5 bases). This CDR3 is built from 13 residues. Deletions cut 0 bases from V and 11 bases from J, with 13 bases between. The germline gives CDR1 LGHDT, CDR2 YNNKEL (reference sequence). The CDR3 sequence is CASSQDSGWGAFF. The CDR3 region has the DNA TGTGCCAGCAGCCAAGACAGTGGATGGGGCGCTTTCTTT.

The chain recombines TRBV28 with TRBJ1-5, with TRBD1 as a possible D gene (5 bases). CDR1 is MDHEN and CDR2 is SYDVKM in the germline V gene. Trimming took off 5 bases at V and 0 bases at J, with 14 bases between the two ends. This CDR3 region has 16 residues. The CDR3 here is CASSPTRGGSNQPQHF. The CDR3 coding sequence is TGTGCCAGCAGTCCTACGCGGGGGGGTAGCAATCAGCCCCAGCATTTT.